The next 15 T cell receptor beta chains were all read from a single sample in a study of chemoradiotherapy in HPV16-positive cancers. The repertoire was sequenced with immunoSEQ multiplex PCR; TCRdb's copy has only in-frame clones and lacks some. The sample lists 6,000 to 8,500 clones, under 85% occurring once. This specimen was taken from a patient who underwent chemoradiotherapy. These receptors were collected from a human donor with HPV-associated anogenital cancer.

The chain is built from TRBV28 and TRBJ1-1; no definite D call. Trimming removed 2 bases at V and 4 bases at J, with 2 bases between. The length of the CDR3 is 11 residues. The germline gives CDR1 MDHEN, CDR2 SYDVKM. The chain's CDR3 is CASSLGTEAFF. In DNA, the CDR3 is TGTGCCAGCAGTTTAGGCACTGAAGCTTTCTTT.

The J gene is TRBJ1-5, the V gene TRBV7-2, with D possibly being TRBD1 (6 bases). Germline CDR1 and CDR2: SGHTA and FQGNSA. The CDR3 spans 15 residues. V was cut by 2 bases and J by 3 bases, with 11 bases left in between. The CDR3 here is CASSLSSGANQPQHF. CDR3 DNA: TGTGCCAGCAGCTTATCATCAGGGGCCAATCAGCCCCAGCATTTT.

The chain has TRBV7-2 and TRBJ2-5, with D tentatively TRBD2 (6 bases). The CDR3 loop spans 13 amino acids. Germline V gene data show CDR1 as SGHTA and CDR2 as FQGNSA. Trimming took off 8 bases at V and 1 base at J, with 11 bases between the two ends. In nucleotides, the CDR3 is TGTGCCAGCGCGGGGTGGTTCCAAGAGACCCAGTACTTC. This codes for CASAGWFQETQYF.

Only one count was recorded for this clone. The chain recombines TRBV29-1 with TRBJ1-2, with 12 bases matching TRBD1. The junction had 7 bases not matched to a gene; V was cut back by 6 bases and J by 5 bases. Germline V gene data show CDR1 as SQVTM and CDR2 as ANQGSEA. The CDR3 extends over 14 amino acids. Here the CDR3 DNA reads TGCAGCGTCGAACCGGGACAGGGGGCTTATGGCTACACCTTC. Translated, it gives CSVEPGQGAYGYTF.

The rearrangement joins TRBV5-1 to TRBJ1-1, with TRBD1 matching over 7 bases. Losses at the gene ends were 4 bases for V and 4 bases for J; bases not matched to a gene: 13. The CDR3 runs to 16 residues. Germline CDR1 reads SGHRS; CDR2 reads YFSETQ. CDR3 sequence: CASSPRQGNVPTEAFF. For the CDR3, the DNA is TGCGCCAGCAGCCCCCGACAGGGTAACGTTCCCACTGAAGCTTTCTTT.

This clone has just one count. This chain connects TRBV6-1 to TRBJ1-1; unclear D gene. CDR3 length: 12 amino acids. V lost 2 bases and J 6 bases, leaving 7 bases between the germline ends. Germline values: CDR1 MNHNS, CDR2 SASEGT. The CDR3 protein is CASSEQKSEAFF. The CDR3 DNA reads as TGTGCCAGCAGTGAACAGAAGTCTGAAGCTTTCTTT.

A single count supports this clone. The CDR3 is CATSRVGGFDSPLHF. The CDR3, as DNA: TGTGCCACCAGCAGGGTGGGAGGATTTGATTCACCCCTCCACTTT. The chain employs TRBV15 and TRBJ1-6; no reliable D call. This CDR3 region has 15 residues. The V end lost 3 bases, the J end lost 8 bases, and 14 bases lay between the germline ends. The germline gives CDR1 LNHNV, CDR2 YYDKDF (reference sequence).

The V and J genes are TRBV6-1 and TRBJ2-5; 8 nucleotides match TRBD2. Germline lookup yields CDR1 MNHNS and CDR2 SASEGT. Unmatched junction bases numbered 13, after V lost 2 bases and J lost 2 bases. The CDR3 sequence is 18 residues long. CDR3 residues: CASSELSGTGGPQETQYF. The CDR3 DNA follows: TGTGCCAGCAGTGAATTGAGTGGGACGGGGGGGCCTCAAGAGACCCAGTACTTC.

The rearrangement uses TRBV28 and TRBJ1-2; no clear D. V was trimmed by 4 bases and J by 0 bases, leaving 3 bases between them. This CDR3 is built from 12 residues. Germline-derived CDR1 and CDR2 are MDHEN and SYDVKM. CDR3 in DNA: TGTGCCAGCAGTTCGACTAACTATGGCTACACCTTC. Its translation: CASSSTNYGYTF.

The rearrangement links TRBV18 to TRBJ2-7; 10 nucleotides match TRBD2. V was clipped by 2 bases and J by 2 bases; unmatched bases: 0. The CDR3 runs to 14 residues. Per germline, CDR1 KGHSH and CDR2 LQKENI. CDR3 coding DNA: TGTGCCAGCTCACCAAGCGGGGGGGCCTACGAGCAGTACTTC. Encoded protein: CASSPSGGAYEQYF.

The CDR3 region has the DNA TGTGCCAGCACCGATAGAAAAGACTCTGGAAACACCATATATTTT. This gives the protein CASTDRKDSGNTIYF. This chain links TRBV2 with TRBJ1-3; D is unclear. V lost 7 bases, J lost 0 bases, and 13 bases lay in between. In germline, CDR1 is SNHLY, CDR2 FYNNEI. CDR3 length: 15 residues.

The genes are TRBV30 and TRBJ1-1, with 8 bases lining up with TRBD1. Germline V gene data show CDR1 as GTSNPN and CDR2 as SVGIG (reference sequence). V gave up 5 bases and J gave up 2 bases; unmatched junction bases: 1. The length of the CDR3 is 12 residues. CDR3 region: CAWGQGNTEAFF. Written as DNA, the CDR3 is TGTGCCTGGGGACAGGGTAACACTGAAGCTTTCTTT.

The V gene is TRBV7-2, the J gene TRBJ1-2; D call uncertain. This CDR3 region has 16 residues. The germline gives CDR1 SGHTA, CDR2 FQGNSA. Deletions cut 2 bases from V and 6 bases from J, with 19 bases between. The CDR3 DNA reads as TGTGCCAGCAGCTTAATTGATTGGCCACAGTCGGATGGCTACACCTTC. Translated, it gives CASSLIDWPQSDGYTF.

The chain recombines TRBV11-2 with TRBJ2-3; D uncertain. Trimming cost V 5 bases and J 8 bases, with 8 bases left between them. Looked up from germline, CDR1 is SGHAT and CDR2 is FQNNGV. The CDR3 consists of 11 residues. The CDR3 DNA reads TGTGCCAGCAGCGCGGAAGTTACGCAGTATTTT. As protein: CASSAEVTQYF.

V is TRBV7-6 and J is TRBJ2-3, with D hard to call. The germline CDR1 and CDR2 sequences are SGHVS and FNYEAQ. The V and J ends lost 4 bases and 11 bases respectively, with 25 bases between them. The CDR3 runs 16 residues. CDR3 in DNA: TGTGCCAGCAGCTCACCCATAAAGGACGCACTCAGGAGGCAGTATTTT. Protein product: CASSSPIKDALRRQYF.